This passage covers 6 T cell receptor beta chains from one sample sequenced in a study of neoadjuvant anti-PD-1 for oral cavity cancer. This table comes from immunoSEQ multiplex PCR, and its TCRdb copy is limited to in-frame clones, with some not included. The table shows 55,000 to 75,000 clones, with around 80% occurring only once. Sequencing used PBMCs, obtained before nivolumab (anti-PD-1) treatment. All receptors come from a person aged 35-79 years with oral cavity squamous cell carcinoma.

On this clone itself: The same CDR3 also results from other DNA sequences found in this sample. The genes are TRBV14 and TRBJ2-3, with 9 bases fitting TRBD1. This CDR3 has 15 residues. J gave up 1 base and V 2 bases, and 1 base lay outside the gene matches. From germline, CDR1 is SGHDN and CDR2 FVKESK. CDR3 region: CASSQRTGGTDTQYF. In DNA, the CDR3 is TGTGCCAGCAGCCAACGGACAGGGGGCACAGATACGCAGTATTTT.

This clone appeared a few times. The chain employs TRBV6-1 and TRBJ1-1; no clear D. This CDR3 is built from 14 residues. Germline assignment: CDR1 MNHNS and CDR2 SASEGT. Between the trimmed V and J ends, which lost 3 bases and 4 bases, there was a span of 12 bases. The CDR3 nucleotides read TGTGCCAGCAGTGAGGGATTTCTACTCACTGAAGCTTTCTTT. Amino acid sequence: CASSEGFLLTEAFF.

The chain joins TRBV19 to TRBJ1-2, with 7 bases matching TRBD1. Germline V gives CDR1 LNHDA, CDR2 SQIVND (reference sequence). The CDR3 is 16 residues long. V trimming: 5 bases; J trimming: 5 bases; junction bases outside the gene matches: 14. CDR3 in amino acids: CASSPIHRGLMYGYTF. The CDR3 coding sequence is TGTGCCAGTAGTCCGATTCACAGGGGATTAATGTATGGCTACACCTTC.

The rearrangement uses TRBV19 and TRBJ1-1; D is undetermined. Per germline, CDR1 LNHDA and CDR2 SQIVND (reference sequence). The CDR3 totals 15 residues. V dropped 4 bases and J dropped 0 bases, with 12 bases sitting between them. CDR3 sequence reads: CASSTPQQLNTEAFF. The CDR3 DNA reads as TGTGCCAGTAGTACACCGCAACAGTTGAACACTGAAGCTTTCTTT.

By sample share, this clone is medium-sized. This rearrangement joins TRBV6-6 to TRBJ1-4, with D perhaps TRBD1 (5 bases). V lost 5 bases and J lost 4, with 8 bases in between. Germline V gives CDR1 MNHNY, CDR2 SVGAGI (reference sequence). There are 13 residues in the CDR3. This chain's CDR3 is CASSRDYNEKLFF. The DNA of the CDR3 is TGTGCCAGCAGTCGGGACTATAATGAAAAACTGTTTTTT.

The V and J genes are TRBV15 and TRBJ1-1; no reliable D call. The V end lost 5 bases, the J end lost 7 bases, and 11 bases lay between the germline ends. CDR3 size: 12 residues. CDR1 LNHNV and CDR2 YYDKDF come from the germline V gene (reference sequence). The DNA for the CDR3 is TGTGCCACCAGCTTTATGAGAGATGAAGCTTTCTTT. Translated, it gives CATSFMRDEAFF.